Given below is one TCR beta chain in context. Its matching antigen is unknown. This record comes from a study of OX40 agonist ivuxolimab in advanced cancers. For the study at large: Every patient in dose escalation had hepatocellular carcinoma, melanoma, renal cell or head and neck cancer. Study conclusions and caveats: Among the lowest peripheral clonal expansion occurred in 0.1-3.0 mg/kg partial responders. Clonal expansion by week 6 occurred in CD4+ and CD8+ blood T cells (at 0.1 to 3.0 mg/kg).

The method was immunoSEQ multiplex PCR; TCRdb's version includes in-frame clones alone and lacks a portion of them. The sample lists 77,000 or so clones, 85% to 90% occurring once. V was pared by 1 base and J by 4 bases, with 5 bases of the junction left unmatched. This CDR3 has 16 residues. Looked up from germline, CDR1 is LGHNA and CDR2 is YNFKEQ. Samples of blood were obtained at baseline, on cycle 4 day 1, and on cycle 7 day 1. The sequence was collected from an adult with an advanced solid tumor such as melanoma, head and neck, liver or kidney cancer. V is TRBV4-2 and J is TRBJ1-2; 11 bases are shared with TRBD1. This material consisted of CD4+ or CD8+ T cells sorted from blood, taken in a trial of the OX40 agonist ivuxolimab. CDR3 nucleotides: TGTGCCAGCAGCCAAGCCCGGACAGGGGGCGCCTATGGCTACACCTTC. Residues: CASSQARTGGAYGYTF.